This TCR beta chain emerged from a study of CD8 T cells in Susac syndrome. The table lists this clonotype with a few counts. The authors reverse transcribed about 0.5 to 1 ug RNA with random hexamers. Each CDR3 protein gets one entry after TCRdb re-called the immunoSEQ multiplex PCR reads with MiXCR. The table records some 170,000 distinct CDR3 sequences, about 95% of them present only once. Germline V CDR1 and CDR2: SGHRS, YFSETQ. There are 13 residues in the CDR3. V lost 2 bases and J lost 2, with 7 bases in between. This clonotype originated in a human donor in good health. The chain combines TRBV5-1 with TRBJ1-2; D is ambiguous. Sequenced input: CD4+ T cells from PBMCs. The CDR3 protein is CASSFGENYGYTF. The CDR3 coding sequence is TGCGCCAGCAGCTTTGGGGAAAACTATGGCTACACCTTC.